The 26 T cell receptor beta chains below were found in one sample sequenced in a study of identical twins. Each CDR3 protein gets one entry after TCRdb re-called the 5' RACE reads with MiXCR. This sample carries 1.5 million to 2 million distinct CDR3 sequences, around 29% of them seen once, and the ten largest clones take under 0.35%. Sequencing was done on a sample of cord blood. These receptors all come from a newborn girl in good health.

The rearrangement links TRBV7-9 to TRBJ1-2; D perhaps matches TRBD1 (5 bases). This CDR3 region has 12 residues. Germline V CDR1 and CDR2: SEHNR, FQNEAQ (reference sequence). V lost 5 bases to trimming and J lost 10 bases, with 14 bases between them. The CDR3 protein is CASSPNSGDYTF. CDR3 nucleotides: TGTGCCAGCAGCCCCAATTCGGGGGACTACACCTTC. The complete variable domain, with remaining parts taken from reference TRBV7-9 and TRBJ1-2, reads DTGVSQNPRHKITKRGQNVTFRCDPISEHNRLYWYRQTLGQGPEFLTYFQNEAQLEKSRLLSDRFSAERPKGSFSTLEIQRTEQGDSAMYLCASSPNSGDYTFGSGTRLTVV.

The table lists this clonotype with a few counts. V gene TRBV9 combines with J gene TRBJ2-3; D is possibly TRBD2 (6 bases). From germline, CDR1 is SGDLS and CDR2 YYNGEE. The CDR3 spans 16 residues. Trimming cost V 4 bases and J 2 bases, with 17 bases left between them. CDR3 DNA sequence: TGTGCCAGCAGCCTAAACGTGGGGGGTCACACAGATACGCAGTATTTT. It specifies CASSLNVGGHTDTQYF.

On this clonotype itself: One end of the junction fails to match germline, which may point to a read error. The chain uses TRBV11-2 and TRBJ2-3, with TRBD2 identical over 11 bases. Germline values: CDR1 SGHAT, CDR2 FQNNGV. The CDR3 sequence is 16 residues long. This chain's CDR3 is CASSLRLAGGTGTQYF. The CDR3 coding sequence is TGTGCCAGCAGCTTACGTCTAGCGGGGGGAACAGGTACGCAGTATTTT.

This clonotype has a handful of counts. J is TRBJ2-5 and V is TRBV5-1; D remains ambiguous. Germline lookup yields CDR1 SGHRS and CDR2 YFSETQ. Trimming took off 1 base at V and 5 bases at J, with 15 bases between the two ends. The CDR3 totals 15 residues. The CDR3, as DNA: TGCGCCAGCAGCTTGAAGCCCGGGTTTGGGGAGACCCAGTACTTC. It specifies CASSLKPGFGETQYF.

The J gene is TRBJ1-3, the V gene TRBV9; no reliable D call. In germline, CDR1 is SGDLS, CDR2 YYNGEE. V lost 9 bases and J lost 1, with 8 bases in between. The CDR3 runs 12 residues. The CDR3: CATGWSGNTIYF. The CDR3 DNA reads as TGTGCCACCGGGTGGTCTGGAAACACCATATATTTT.

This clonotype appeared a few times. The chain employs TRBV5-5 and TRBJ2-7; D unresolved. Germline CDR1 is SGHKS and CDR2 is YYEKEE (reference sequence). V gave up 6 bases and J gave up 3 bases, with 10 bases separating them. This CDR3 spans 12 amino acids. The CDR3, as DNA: TGTGCCAGCACACTGACAAGCTACGAGCAGTACTTC. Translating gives CASTLTSYEQYF.

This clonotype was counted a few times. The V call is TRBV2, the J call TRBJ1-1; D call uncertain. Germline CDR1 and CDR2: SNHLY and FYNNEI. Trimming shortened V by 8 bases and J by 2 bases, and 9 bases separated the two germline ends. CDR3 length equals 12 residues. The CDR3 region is CASQALNTEAFF. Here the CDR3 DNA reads TGTGCCAGCCAGGCCCTAAACACTGAAGCTTTCTTT.

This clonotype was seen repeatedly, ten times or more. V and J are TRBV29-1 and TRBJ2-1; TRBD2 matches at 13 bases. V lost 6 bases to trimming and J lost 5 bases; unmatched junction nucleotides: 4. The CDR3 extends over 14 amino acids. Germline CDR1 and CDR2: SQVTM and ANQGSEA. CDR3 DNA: TGCAGCGTCGGGACTAGCGGGAACCACAATGAGCAGTTCTTC. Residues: CSVGTSGNHNEQFF.

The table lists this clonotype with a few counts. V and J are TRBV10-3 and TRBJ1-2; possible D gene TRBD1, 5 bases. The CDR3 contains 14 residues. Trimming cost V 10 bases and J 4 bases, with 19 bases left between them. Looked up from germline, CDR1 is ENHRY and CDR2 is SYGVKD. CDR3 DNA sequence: TGTGCCACAAACCAACCTCAGGGAAGCTATGGCTACACCTTC. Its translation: CATNQPQGSYGYTF.

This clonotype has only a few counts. The CDR3 nucleotides read TGCGCCAGCAGCTTGGGGGGGGTTCCCTCTGGGGCCAACGTCCTGACTTTC. Its translation is CASSLGGVPSGANVLTF. This chain joins TRBV5-1 and TRBJ2-6; D is perhaps TRBD2 (6 bases). Trimming cost V 0 bases and J 0 bases, with 10 bases left between them. CDR1 and CDR2 (germline): SGHRS, YFSETQ. There are 17 residues in the CDR3. The variable domain in full, with the rest retrieved from reference TRBV5-1 and TRBJ2-6, is KAGVTQTPRYLIKTRGQQVTLSCSPISGHRSVSWYQQTPGQGLQFLFEYFSETQRNKGNFPGRFSGRQFSNSRSEMNVSTLELGDSALYLCASSLGGVPSGANVLTFGAGSRLTVL.

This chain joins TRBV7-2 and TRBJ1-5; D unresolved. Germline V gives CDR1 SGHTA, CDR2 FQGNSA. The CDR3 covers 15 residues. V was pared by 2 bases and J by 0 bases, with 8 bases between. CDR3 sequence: CASSLSSGSNQPQHF. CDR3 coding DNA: TGTGCCAGCAGCTTAAGTTCAGGTAGCAATCAGCCCCAGCATTTT.

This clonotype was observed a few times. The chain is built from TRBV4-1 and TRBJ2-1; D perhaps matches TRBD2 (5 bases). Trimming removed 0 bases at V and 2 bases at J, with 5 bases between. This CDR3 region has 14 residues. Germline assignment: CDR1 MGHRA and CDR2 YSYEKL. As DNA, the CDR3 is TGCGCCAGCAGCCAAGACGGGACCTACAATGAGCAGTTCTTC. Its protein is CASSQDGTYNEQFF.

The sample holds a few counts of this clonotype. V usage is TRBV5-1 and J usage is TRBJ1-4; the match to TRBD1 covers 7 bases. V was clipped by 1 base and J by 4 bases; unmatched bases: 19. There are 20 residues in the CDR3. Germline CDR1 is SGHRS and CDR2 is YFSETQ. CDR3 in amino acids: CASSLYGPDRDPGFNEKLFF. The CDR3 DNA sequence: TGCGCCAGCAGCTTGTACGGGCCCGACAGGGACCCTGGATTTAATGAAAAACTGTTTTTT.

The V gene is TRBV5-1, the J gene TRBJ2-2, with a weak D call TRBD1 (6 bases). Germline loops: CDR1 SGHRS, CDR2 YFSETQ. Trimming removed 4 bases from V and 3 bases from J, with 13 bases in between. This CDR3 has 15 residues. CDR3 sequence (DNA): TGCGCCAGCAGCCTACAGGGATTGGACACCGGGGAGCTGTTTTTT. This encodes CASSLQGLDTGELFF. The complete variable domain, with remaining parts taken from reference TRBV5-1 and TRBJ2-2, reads KAGVTQTPRYLIKTRGQQVTLSCSPISGHRSVSWYQQTPGQGLQFLFEYFSETQRNKGNFPGRFSGRQFSNSRSEMNVSTLELGDSALYLCASSLQGLDTGELFFGEGSRLTVL.

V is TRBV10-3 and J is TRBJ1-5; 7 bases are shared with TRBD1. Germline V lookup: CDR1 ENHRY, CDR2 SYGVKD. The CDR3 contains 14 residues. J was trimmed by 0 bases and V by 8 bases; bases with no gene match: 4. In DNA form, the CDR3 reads TGTGCCATCCAGGACAGGCCTAGCAATCAGCCCCAGCATTTT. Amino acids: CAIQDRPSNQPQHF.

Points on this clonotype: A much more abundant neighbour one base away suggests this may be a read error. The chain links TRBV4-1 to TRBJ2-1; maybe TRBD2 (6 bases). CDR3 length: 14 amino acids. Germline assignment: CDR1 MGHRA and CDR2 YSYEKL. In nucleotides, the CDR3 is TGCGCCCGCAGCCCGACTAGCTCCTACAATGAGCAGTTCTTC. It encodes CARSPTSSYNEQFF.

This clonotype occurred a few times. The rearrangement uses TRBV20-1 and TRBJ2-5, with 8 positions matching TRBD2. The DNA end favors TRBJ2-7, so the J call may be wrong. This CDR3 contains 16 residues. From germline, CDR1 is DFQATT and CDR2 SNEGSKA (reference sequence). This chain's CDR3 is CSARASREGEPYEQYF. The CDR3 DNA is TGCAGTGCTAGAGCCTCACGGGAGGGCGAACCCTACGAGCAGTACTTC.

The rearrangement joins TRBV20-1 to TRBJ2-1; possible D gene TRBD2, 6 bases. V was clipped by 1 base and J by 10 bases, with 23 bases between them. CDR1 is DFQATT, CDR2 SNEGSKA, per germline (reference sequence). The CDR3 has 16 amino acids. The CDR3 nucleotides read TGCAGTGCTAGAGTATTCTATGGCGGGGATCCCTACGAGCAGTTCTTC. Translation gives CSARVFYGGDPYEQFF.

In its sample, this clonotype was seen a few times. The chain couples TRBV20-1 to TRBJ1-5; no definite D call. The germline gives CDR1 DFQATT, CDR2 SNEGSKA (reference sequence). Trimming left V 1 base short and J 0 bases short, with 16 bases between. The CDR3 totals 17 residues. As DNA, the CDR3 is TGCAGTGCTAGAGGAGTAAAGTGGCATTATAGCAATCAGCCCCAGCATTTT. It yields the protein CSARGVKWHYSNQPQHF.

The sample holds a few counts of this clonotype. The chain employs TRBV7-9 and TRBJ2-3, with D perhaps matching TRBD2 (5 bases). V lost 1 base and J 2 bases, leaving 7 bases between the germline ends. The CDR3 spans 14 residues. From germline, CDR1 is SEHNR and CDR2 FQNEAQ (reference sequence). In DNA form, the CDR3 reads TGTGCCAGCAGCTTAGTCGACTACACAGATACGCAGTATTTT. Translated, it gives CASSLVDYTDTQYF.

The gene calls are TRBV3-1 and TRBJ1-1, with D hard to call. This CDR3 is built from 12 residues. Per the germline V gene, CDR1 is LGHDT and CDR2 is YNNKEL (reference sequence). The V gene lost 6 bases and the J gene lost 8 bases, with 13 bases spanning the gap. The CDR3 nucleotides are TGTGCCAGCAGTCAGAAGGGCAGGGAAGCTTTCTTT. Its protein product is CASSQKGREAFF.

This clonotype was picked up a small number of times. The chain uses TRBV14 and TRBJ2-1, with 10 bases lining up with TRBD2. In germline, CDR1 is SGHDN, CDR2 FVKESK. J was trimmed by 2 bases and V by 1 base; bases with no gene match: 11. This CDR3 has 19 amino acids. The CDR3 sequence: CASSQAVVPTSGAYNEQFF. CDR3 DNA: TGTGCCAGCAGCCAAGCGGTAGTCCCTACTAGCGGGGCCTACAATGAGCAGTTCTTC.

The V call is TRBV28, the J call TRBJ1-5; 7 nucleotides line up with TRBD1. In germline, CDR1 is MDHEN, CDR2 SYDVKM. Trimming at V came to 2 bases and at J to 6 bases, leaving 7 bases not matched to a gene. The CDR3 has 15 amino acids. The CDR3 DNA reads TGTGCCAGCAGTTTAGGTGACAGGGAAGCTCAGCCCCAGCATTTT. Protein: CASSLGDREAQPQHF.

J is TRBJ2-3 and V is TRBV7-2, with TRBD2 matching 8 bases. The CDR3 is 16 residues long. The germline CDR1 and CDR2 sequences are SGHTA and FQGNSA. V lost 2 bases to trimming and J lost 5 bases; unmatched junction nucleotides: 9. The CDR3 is CASSLNLSGGGDTQYF. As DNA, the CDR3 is TGTGCCAGCAGCTTAAATTTAAGCGGGGGTGGAGATACGCAGTATTTT.

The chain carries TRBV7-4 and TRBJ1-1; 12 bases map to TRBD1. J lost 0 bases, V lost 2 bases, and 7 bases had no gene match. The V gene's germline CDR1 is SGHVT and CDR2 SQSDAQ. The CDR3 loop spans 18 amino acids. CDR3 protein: CASSLLRDRGQVNTEAFF. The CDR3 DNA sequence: TGTGCCAGCAGCTTACTGCGGGACAGGGGGCAGGTGAACACTGAAGCTTTCTTT.

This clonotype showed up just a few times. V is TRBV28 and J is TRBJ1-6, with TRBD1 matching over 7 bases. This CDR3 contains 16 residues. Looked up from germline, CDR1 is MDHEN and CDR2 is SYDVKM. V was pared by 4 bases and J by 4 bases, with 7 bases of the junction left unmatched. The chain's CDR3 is CASSSTSRGYNSPLHF. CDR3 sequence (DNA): TGTGCCAGCAGTTCGACCTCCAGGGGGTATAATTCACCCCTCCACTTT.